A single T cell receptor beta chain is shown here with its context. What it binds is not known. The sample belongs to a study of T cell responses to AZD1222 COVID-19 vaccine. Study-level findings and limits: Among AZD1222 vaccinees, only five to seven were seropositive at baseline. As reported, nearly half of all spike-specific TCRs target variant regions that are unmutated. White British people made up most donors, females outnumbered males, and clonal diversity was possibly underestimated.

TCRdb keeps only in-frame clones here, not all; method: immunoSEQ multiplex PCR. The profile shows roughly 110,000 clones, 91% of them singletons. This sample comprised peripheral blood, obtained on day 0 of AZD1222 vaccination. The source is an adult in good health.

CDR3 bases: TGTGCCAGCTGCGAGGGTATATTCGAGCAGTACTTC. This codes for CASCEGIFEQYF. The chain is built from TRBV12-3 or TRBV12-4 and TRBJ2-7, with D perhaps matching TRBD2 (5 bases). The CDR3 contains 12 residues. The V end lost 8 bases, the J end lost 6 bases, and 14 bases lay between the germline ends.